The 26 T cell receptor beta chains in this list originate from one sample, sequenced in a study of blood T cell repertoires in COVID-19. This table comes from immunoSEQ multiplex PCR, and its TCRdb copy is limited to in-frame clones, with some not included. The sample carries about 50,000 clones, 83% recorded once. The sample was peripheral blood. The source is a man in his forties with acute or convalescent COVID-19.

V and J are TRBV11-2 and TRBJ2-1, with D perhaps TRBD1 (5 bases). The CDR3 runs to 16 residues. V dropped 4 bases and J dropped 7 bases, with 20 bases sitting between them. Germline CDR1 SGHAT, CDR2 FQNNGV. CDR3 protein: CASSYENQKGRNEQFF. CDR3 coding DNA: TGTGCCAGCAGCTACGAAAATCAAAAGGGGCGGAATGAGCAGTTCTTC. The whole variable domain, remainder taken from reference TRBV11-2 and TRBJ2-1, is EAGVAQSPRYKIIEKRQSVAFWCNPISGHATLYWYQQILGQGPKLLIQFQNNGVVDDSQLPKDRFSAERLKGVDSTLKIQPAKLEDSAVYLCASSYENQKGRNEQFFGPGTRLTVL.

CDR3 bases: TGTGCCAGTAGTATCCATCCATCCTCGGCAACTAATGAAAAACTGTTTTTT. Translation: CASSIHPSSATNEKLFF. This rearrangement joins TRBV19 to TRBJ1-4; D is undetermined. Trimming stripped 3 bases from V and 0 bases from J, with 14 bases between. This CDR3 has 17 amino acids. CDR1 is LNHDA, CDR2 SQIVND, per germline (reference sequence).

The chain couples TRBV2 to TRBJ1-2; D is unclear. The germline V and J ends were trimmed by 7 bases and 7 bases, with 16 bases remaining between them. From germline, CDR1 is SNHLY and CDR2 FYNNEI. The CDR3 sequence is 13 residues long. CDR3 in DNA: TGTGCCAGCAACTCGGAGGCCCGTCGTGGCTACACCTTC. Protein product: CASNSEARRGYTF.

The genes are TRBV15 and TRBJ1-4; unclear D gene. The V gene's germline CDR1 is LNHNV and CDR2 YYDKDF (reference sequence). This CDR3 is built from 15 residues. V was shortened by 1 base and J by 5 bases, with 11 bases between the two germline ends. Written as DNA, the CDR3 is TGTGCCACCAGCAGAGGGGGAGCCATCAATGAAAAACTGTTTTTT. The encoded protein is CATSRGGAINEKLFF.

This chain connects TRBV21-1 to TRBJ2-5; the D call in the table, TRBD2, was not verified against the DNA. TRBV21-1 is labeled a pseudogene. CDR3 length equals 16 residues. DNA for the CDR3: TGTGCCAGCAGCCTCGAGCGGGGGGGGTGTCCGGAGACCCAGTACTTC. Amino acid sequence: CASSLERGGCPETQYF.

This sequence joins TRBV7-2 and TRBJ1-5; possible D gene TRBD1, 6 bases. CDR1 is SGHTA and CDR2 is FQGNSA in the germline V gene. This CDR3 spans 14 amino acids. V shed 5 bases and J shed 4 bases, with 12 bases lying between them. The DNA for the CDR3 is TGTGCCAGCAGCCCAGGGGCACCGAATCAGCCCCAGCATTTT. It yields the protein CASSPGAPNQPQHF.

The J gene is TRBJ2-7, the V gene TRBV29-1, with TRBD1 matching over 7 bases. CDR1 SQVTM and CDR2 ANQGSEA come from the germline V gene. The CDR3 consists of 12 residues. With 6 bases clipped from V and 2 bases from J, the junction kept 4 bases outside the gene matches. The CDR3 loop is CSVADRAYEQYF. The CDR3 nucleotides read TGCAGCGTGGCTGACAGGGCCTACGAGCAGTACTTC.

The chain recombines TRBV4-2 with TRBJ2-5; no clear D. CDR3 length: 13 residues. Germline assignment: CDR1 LGHNA and CDR2 YNFKEQ. The V end lost 1 base, the J end lost 5 bases, and 8 bases lay between the germline ends. The CDR3 region is CASSQASEETQYF. CDR3 nucleotides: TGTGCCAGCAGCCAAGCCTCCGAGGAGACCCAGTACTTC.

The chain carries TRBV3-1 (or the pseudogene TRBV3-2) and TRBJ2-7; TRBD1 might be the D (5 bases). Trimming took 2 bases from V and 8 from J, leaving 7 bases between them. Germline V lookup: CDR1 LGHDT, CDR2 YNNKEL (reference sequence). This CDR3 comprises 11 residues. DNA for the CDR3: TGTGCCAGCAGCCAACAGGGTCAGCAGTACTTC. It translates to CASSQQGQQYF.

For the CDR3, the DNA is TGCGCCAGCAGCTTGCCGGGAAAAGGCGACGGCTACACCTTC. Protein sequence: CASSLPGKGDGYTF. The chain uses TRBV5-1 and TRBJ1-2; D is ambiguous. Germline V gene data show CDR1 as SGHRS and CDR2 as YFSETQ. The CDR3 has 14 residues. Trimming removed 1 base at V and 8 bases at J, with 15 bases between.

The chain employs TRBV5-1 and TRBJ1-1; D unclear. V was shortened by 4 bases and J by 1 base, with 11 bases between the two germline ends. In germline, CDR1 is SGHRS, CDR2 YFSETQ. There are 14 residues in the CDR3. Written as DNA, the CDR3 is TGCGCCAGCAGCCGTCCAGGAAGGAACACTGAAGCTTTCTTT. It is translated as CASSRPGRNTEAFF.

V usage is TRBV29-1 and J usage is TRBJ1-1; D gene ambiguous. The CDR3 runs 11 residues. Germline CDR1 reads SQVTM; CDR2 reads ANQGSEA. V shed 5 bases and J shed 1 base, with 5 bases lying between them. The CDR3: CSVPKNTEAFF. The CDR3 nucleotides read TGCAGCGTTCCCAAGAACACTGAAGCTTTCTTT.

The V gene is TRBV6-6, the J gene TRBJ2-6; 8 bases are a match to TRBD2. Germline V lookup: CDR1 MNHNY, CDR2 SVGAGI (reference sequence). V shed 5 bases, J shed 1 base, and the junction held 10 bases outside the gene matches. CDR3 length equals 18 residues. The CDR3 DNA is TGTGCCAGCAGTCCCCTAGGGGCGGGAGGATCTGGGGCCAACGTCCTGACTTTC. Amino acid sequence: CASSPLGAGGSGANVLTF.

The chain links TRBV5-1 to TRBJ2-1; 8 nucleotides align to TRBD2. This CDR3 is 16 amino acids long. The V segment lost 1 base and the J segment 0 bases; nucleotides outside the gene matches: 3. The V gene's germline CDR1 is SGHRS and CDR2 YFSETQ. The CDR3 here is CASSLPSGSSYNEQFF. CDR3 bases: TGCGCCAGCAGCTTGCCCAGCGGGAGCTCCTACAATGAGCAGTTCTTC.

This sequence joins TRBV2 and TRBJ1-2; 9 nucleotides agree with TRBD1. Trimming at V came to 7 bases and at J to 4 bases, leaving 7 bases not matched to a gene. The CDR3 is made up of 14 amino acids. Germline loops: CDR1 SNHLY, CDR2 FYNNEI. The CDR3: CASTGTGSFYGYTF. As DNA, the CDR3 is TGTGCCAGCACCGGGACAGGGTCCTTCTATGGCTACACCTTC.

The chain combines TRBV10-3 with TRBJ1-3; no clear D. Germline lookup yields CDR1 ENHRY and CDR2 SYGVKD. The CDR3 runs 16 residues. Trimming left V 0 bases short and J 1 base short, with 10 bases between. This CDR3 reads CAISESTRASGNTIYF. The DNA for the CDR3 is TGTGCCATCAGTGAGTCGACGAGGGCGTCTGGAAACACCATATATTTT.

This sequence joins TRBV14 and TRBJ1-1; D remains unclear. In germline, CDR1 is SGHDN, CDR2 FVKESK. The CDR3 has 14 amino acids. Trimming shortened V by 0 bases and J by 8 bases, and 13 bases separated the two germline ends. CDR3 DNA sequence: TGTGCCAGCAGCCAAGATGATCACCATCGGGAAGCTTTCTTT. Its translation is CASSQDDHHREAFF. Using reference TRBV14 and TRBJ1-1 for the parts outside the CDR3, the full variable domain is EAGVTQFPSHSVIEKGQTVTLRCDPISGHDNLYWYRRVMGKEIKFLLHFVKESKQDESGMPNNRFLAERTGGTYSTLKVQPAELEDSGVYFCASSQDDHHREAFFGQGTRLTVV.

The rearrangement uses TRBV5-1 and TRBJ1-1, with a weak D call TRBD1 (6 bases). Germline loops: CDR1 SGHRS, CDR2 YFSETQ. The CDR3 extends over 14 amino acids. Trimming took 1 base from V and 4 from J, leaving 11 bases between them. DNA of the CDR3: TGCGCCAGCAGCTTGCAGGGGCTAGGCACTGAAGCTTTCTTT. This codes for CASSLQGLGTEAFF.

The V call is TRBV18, the J call TRBJ2-5; perhaps TRBD1 as D (5 bases). Trimming took 2 bases from V and 2 from J, leaving 9 bases between them. In germline, CDR1 is KGHSH, CDR2 LQKENI. The CDR3 is 14 amino acids. CDR3: CASSPKTAQETQYF. DNA for the CDR3: TGTGCCAGCTCACCAAAGACAGCTCAAGAGACCCAGTACTTC.

V usage is TRBV6-5 and J usage is TRBJ1-6; TRBD1 might be the D (5 bases). The germline V gene encodes CDR1 MNHEY and CDR2 SVGAGI. V was clipped by 0 bases and J by 8 bases, with 11 bases between them. The CDR3 consists of 15 residues. CDR3 nucleotide sequence: TGTGCCAGCAGTTACTCGAGCAGGGTTGATTCACCCCTCCACTTT. This sequence encodes CASSYSSRVDSPLHF.

This clone came up once. The chain employs TRBV5-1 and TRBJ1-3, with 8 bases aligning to TRBD1. CDR3 length equals 14 residues. V shed 4 bases, J shed 11 bases, and the junction held 11 bases outside the gene matches. Germline CDR1 reads SGHRS; CDR2 reads YFSETQ. The CDR3 DNA sequence: TGCGCCAGCAGCCCTCGGACAGGGAGTCGAGCCATATATTTT. It translates to CASSPRTGSRAIYF.

This chain connects TRBV3-1 (or the pseudogene TRBV3-2) to TRBJ2-3, with TRBD1 matching over 7 bases. The V and J ends lost 4 bases and 1 base, in that order; junction bases with no gene match: 5. CDR1 is LGHDT and CDR2 is YNNKEL in the germline V gene (reference sequence). This CDR3 is built from 15 residues. As DNA, the CDR3 is TGTGCCAGCAGCCGGTGGACAGGACGCACAGATACGCAGTATTTT. Translated, it gives CASSRWTGRTDTQYF.

This rearrangement joins TRBV19 to TRBJ1-5; 8 bases align to TRBD1. The CDR3 runs 15 residues. Germline CDR1 LNHDA, CDR2 SQIVND (reference sequence). With V trimmed by 4 bases and J by 4 bases, 6 bases remained unmatched. CDR3 residues: CASSRPGTGNQPQHF. The DNA of the CDR3 is TGTGCCAGTAGTAGACCAGGGACAGGAAATCAGCCCCAGCATTTT.

The J gene is TRBJ1-3, the V gene TRBV19; D is unresolved. Germline V gene data show CDR1 as LNHDA and CDR2 as SQIVND (reference sequence). V gave up 6 bases and J gave up 2 bases, with 11 bases separating them. The CDR3 runs 14 residues. The CDR3 DNA sequence: TGTGCCAGTAGCCCGAGGGATGCTGGAAACACCATATATTTT. Translated, it gives CASSPRDAGNTIYF.

CDR3 loop: CASSQDRQGWLPEKLFF. Written as DNA, the CDR3 is TGCGCCAGCAGCCAAGATCGGCAGGGTTGGTTACCCGAAAAACTGTTTTTT. The chain couples TRBV4-1 to TRBJ1-4, with D maybe TRBD1 (5 bases). CDR1 MGHRA and CDR2 YSYEKL come from the germline V gene. The CDR3 is 17 amino acids. Trimming removed 0 bases from V and 8 bases from J, with 19 bases in between.

This chain uses TRBV6-6 with TRBJ2-7; the match to TRBD2 covers 11 bases. The CDR3 has 18 amino acids. In germline, CDR1 is MNHNY, CDR2 SVGAGI (reference sequence). J gave up 6 bases and V 5 bases, and 18 bases lay outside the gene matches. The CDR3 here is CASSPDRVAASGRREQYF. The CDR3 DNA follows: TGTGCCAGCAGTCCCGACAGGGTCGCGGCTAGCGGGAGGCGCGAGCAGTACTTC.